Each of the 24 T cell receptor beta chains below was sequenced from the same sample in a study of CD8 T cells in Susac syndrome. Random hexamers were used to reverse transcribe an amount of roughly 0.5 to 1 ug RNA. TCRdb fed the immunoSEQ multiplex PCR reads into MiXCR, producing one record per CDR3 protein. Of more than 95,000 distinct CDR3 sequences listed, approximately 95% are singletons. Input material: CD8+ T cells from PBMCs. These receptors originate from a human donor with multiple sclerosis.

The chain carries TRBV6-1 and TRBJ2-7; 11 bases are a match to TRBD1. This CDR3 spans 16 amino acids. J was trimmed by 6 bases and V by 7 bases; bases with no gene match: 14. CDR1 and CDR2 (germline): MNHNS, SASEGT. The CDR3 DNA is TGTGCCAGCACTCCCGGTTGGACAGGGGGCCAAGTCGAGCAGTACTTC. Amino acid sequence: CASTPGWTGGQVEQYF.

CDR3 sequence: CASNREGSPLHF. The CDR3 DNA follows: TGTGCCAGCAACAGGGAGGGTTCACCCCTCCACTTT. This chain uses TRBV13 with TRBJ1-6; possible D gene TRBD1, 6 bases. The CDR3 runs 12 residues. Between the trimmed V and J ends, which lost 7 bases and 9 bases, there was a span of 10 bases. Germline CDR1 reads PRHDT; CDR2 reads FYEKMQ (reference sequence).

The chain employs TRBV4-1 and TRBJ2-2; no reliable D call. The CDR3 is 12 residues long. In germline, CDR1 is MGHRA, CDR2 YSYEKL. V was shortened by 1 base and J by 7 bases, with 4 bases between the two germline ends. Written as DNA, the CDR3 is TGCGCCAGCAGCCAAGGAAACGGGGAGCTGTTTTTT. Translation: CASSQGNGELFF.

V is TRBV7-3 and J is TRBJ2-4, with 9 bases that match TRBD1. In germline, CDR1 is SGHTA, CDR2 FQGTGA. The J segment lost 10 bases and the V segment lost 4 bases, leaving 2 bases of the junction unmatched. There are 12 residues in the CDR3. The CDR3 DNA reads as TGTGCCAGCAGCTCGGGACAGGGAATTCAGTACTTC. Amino acids: CASSSGQGIQYF.

The sample holds one count of this clonotype. This chain uses TRBV9 with TRBJ2-5, with 8 positions matching TRBD1. V lost 4 bases and J lost 13; bases outside the gene matches: 12. The CDR3 totals 13 residues. Germline V lookup: CDR1 SGDLS, CDR2 YYNGEE. The CDR3, as DNA: TGTGCCAGCAGCCAAACCGGGACAGGAGATCTGTACTTC. Translating gives CASSQTGTGDLYF.

The chain carries TRBV12-3 or TRBV12-4 and TRBJ2-7; the match to TRBD2 covers 7 bases. The CDR3 extends over 11 amino acids. The V and J ends lost 8 bases and 6 bases, in that order; junction bases with no gene match: 4. The chain's CDR3 is CASGEGLEQYF. The DNA for the CDR3 is TGTGCCAGCGGGGAGGGGCTCGAGCAGTACTTC.

The V and J genes are TRBV20-1 and TRBJ2-3; tentative D call: TRBD2 (7 bases). This CDR3 is built from 14 residues. The germline gives CDR1 DFQATT, CDR2 SNEGSKA (reference sequence). Trimming shortened V by 6 bases and J by 6 bases, and 19 bases separated the two germline ends. The CDR3 sequence: CSARGGGAPDTQYF. CDR3 nucleotide sequence: TGCAGTGCCCGTGGGGGGGGCGCCCCGGATACGCAGTATTTT.

CDR3 loop: CASSAGSAGDTQYF. CDR3 DNA: TGTGCCAGCAGCGCGGGGTCGGCGGGGGATACGCAGTATTTT. The chain is built from TRBV7-2 and TRBJ2-3; D is possibly TRBD2 (6 bases). The CDR3 sequence is 14 residues long. Trimming took 5 bases from V and 6 from J, leaving 15 bases between them. Germline V lookup: CDR1 SGHTA, CDR2 FQGNSA.

The chain combines TRBV5-4 with TRBJ2-1; D is uncertain. CDR3 length equals 16 residues. Trimming removed 0 bases from V and 8 bases from J, with 18 bases in between. The germline CDR1 and CDR2 sequences are SGHNT and YYREEE (reference sequence). CDR3 DNA sequence: TGTGCCAGCAGCTTGGCCTCTGGCGGACCTAACCATGAGCAGTTCTTC. Translating gives CASSLASGGPNHEQFF.

The V gene is TRBV9, the J gene TRBJ2-1; 14 bases align to TRBD2. The CDR3 totals 15 residues. After removal of 5 bases from V and 9 bases from J, the junction contained 7 bases not matched to a gene. Germline V CDR1 and CDR2: SGDLS, YYNGEE. The CDR3 is CASRPGLAGATEQFF. In nucleotides, the CDR3 is TGTGCCAGCAGGCCGGGACTAGCGGGAGCGACTGAGCAGTTCTTC.

The chain has TRBV6-6 and TRBJ2-1, with no clear D. The CDR3 covers 12 residues. V lost 6 bases and J 7 bases, leaving 10 bases between the germline ends. Germline assignment: CDR1 MNHNY and CDR2 SVGAGI (reference sequence). The CDR3 protein is CASSGPGNEQFF. The CDR3 DNA follows: TGTGCCAGCAGCGGGCCCGGAAATGAGCAGTTCTTC.

This chain connects TRBV24-1 to TRBJ2-1, with 10 bases matching TRBD2. This CDR3 comprises 17 residues. The V gene's germline CDR1 is KGHDR and CDR2 SFDVKD. V lost 8 bases, J lost 4 bases, and 13 bases stayed unmatched. CDR3 residues: CATTPPPSGGAYNEQFF. The DNA of the CDR3 is TGTGCCACCACCCCTCCCCCCAGCGGGGGGGCATACAATGAGCAGTTCTTC.

The chain couples TRBV27 to TRBJ2-7; TRBD2 aligns across 12 bases. The CDR3 spans 14 residues. J was trimmed by 6 bases and V by 4 bases; bases with no gene match: 4. Germline V CDR1 and CDR2: MNHEY, SMNVEV (reference sequence). Written as DNA, the CDR3 is TGTGCCAGCAGTTCTAGCGGGGGGGCTCTCGAGCAGTACTTC. Amino acid sequence: CASSSSGGALEQYF.

The chain combines TRBV9 with TRBJ2-5, with D tentatively TRBD1 (6 bases). Germline CDR1 SGDLS, CDR2 YYNGEE. V lost 5 bases and J lost 1, with 12 bases in between. This CDR3 region has 14 residues. The CDR3 sequence: CASRFTGTQETQYF. The CDR3 DNA follows: TGTGCCAGCAGGTTCACAGGGACCCAAGAGACCCAGTACTTC. The full variable domain, completed using reference TRBV9 and TRBJ2-5, is DSGVTQTPKHLITATGQRVTLRCSPRSGDLSVYWYQQSLDQGLQFLIQYYNGEERAKGNILERFSAQQFPDLHSELNLSSLELGDSALYFCASRFTGTQETQYFGPGTRLLVL.

This clonotype was seen only once. The CDR3 loop reads CASSPRIPRTDTQYF. The CDR3 region has the DNA TGTGCCAGCAGTCCCCGGATTCCCAGGACAGATACGCAGTATTTT. The chain employs TRBV2 and TRBJ2-3; D not certain. The CDR3 length is 15 residues. The germline gives CDR1 SNHLY, CDR2 FYNNEI. V dropped 5 bases and J dropped 3 bases, with 15 bases sitting between them.

The chain's CDR3 is CASRPGQGARETQYF. The CDR3 coding sequence is TGTGCCAGCAGACCGGGACAGGGGGCGAGGGAGACCCAGTACTTC. The chain uses TRBV2 and TRBJ2-5, with 12 bases lining up with TRBD1. Germline CDR1 is SNHLY and CDR2 is FYNNEI. J lost 5 bases, V lost 6 bases, and 7 bases had no gene match. The CDR3 sequence is 15 residues long.

The V call is TRBV6-5, the J call TRBJ1-6; D might be TRBD1 (5 bases). Germline V CDR1 and CDR2: MNHEY, SVGAGI. CDR3 size: 17 residues. V lost 2 bases to trimming and J lost 6 bases, with 17 bases between them. The CDR3 coding sequence is TGTGCCAGCAGTTACCAAAGGGCCGTTAGGGGTAATTCACCCCTCCACTTT. This sequence encodes CASSYQRAVRGNSPLHF.

This chain joins TRBV4-1 and TRBJ1-1; D remains ambiguous. V dropped 0 bases and J dropped 3 bases, with 11 bases sitting between them. Germline loops: CDR1 MGHRA, CDR2 YSYEKL. The CDR3 consists of 15 residues. The CDR3 spells CASSQDREIYTEAFF. The CDR3 DNA follows: TGCGCCAGCAGCCAAGACCGGGAGATATACACTGAAGCTTTCTTT.

The chain links TRBV28 to TRBJ2-7, with TRBD1 matching 8 bases. CDR3 length: 18 residues. Germline V gene data show CDR1 as MDHEN and CDR2 as SYDVKM. V dropped 3 bases and J dropped 2; count of bases not matched to a gene: 15. For the CDR3, the DNA is TGTGCCAGCAGTTTTGATGTCGCCCCGGACAGGGAGGCCTACGAGCAGTACTTC. Translation: CASSFDVAPDREAYEQYF.

V and J are TRBV12-3 or TRBV12-4 and TRBJ2-7, with a weak D call TRBD1 (6 bases). V was shortened by 9 bases and J by 5 bases, with 14 bases between the two germline ends. The CDR3 is 12 amino acids. The CDR3 nucleotides read TGTGCCAGTACAGGGTCTAGGAACGAGCAGTACTTC. Protein sequence: CASTGSRNEQYF.

V gene TRBV7-3 combines with J gene TRBJ1-3, with TRBD1 as a possible D gene (6 bases). Germline assignment: CDR1 SGHTA and CDR2 FQGTGA. Trimming left V 2 bases short and J 4 bases short, with 12 bases between. The CDR3 is 15 amino acids. CDR3 in DNA: TGTGCCAGCAGCTTACCGGGGGCGACAGGAAACACCATATATTTT. Amino acids: CASSLPGATGNTIYF.

This clonotype was recorded once. The chain has TRBV6-1 and TRBJ2-7; D is possibly TRBD1 (5 bases). V dropped 3 bases and J dropped 6 bases, with 9 bases sitting between them. The CDR3 length is 12 residues. Per the germline V gene, CDR1 is MNHNS and CDR2 is SASEGT. CDR3 bases: TGTGCCAGCAGTGATGGGGCTGGCGAGCAGTACGTC. This codes for CASSDGAGEQYV.

The chain joins TRBV7-9 to TRBJ1-1; no clear D gene. The CDR3 length is 13 residues. The ends were cut back, 7 bases at V and 5 bases at J, with 14 bases in the middle. CDR1 is SEHNR, CDR2 FQNEAQ, per germline (reference sequence). CDR3 coding DNA: TGTGCCAGCAACCTCCATGGGGATACTGAAGCTTTCTTT. It encodes CASNLHGDTEAFF. Drawing the rest from reference TRBV7-9 and TRBJ1-1, the complete variable domain is DTGVSQNPRHKITKRGQNVTFRCDPISEHNRLYWYRQTLGQGPEFLTYFQNEAQLEKSRLLSDRFSAERPKGSFSTLEIQRTEQGDSAMYLCASNLHGDTEAFFGQGTRLTVV.

CDR3 amino acids: CASSIVHNEQFF. The DNA for the CDR3 is TGTGCCAGTAGTATCGTGCACAATGAGCAGTTCTTC. The chain has TRBV19 and TRBJ2-1, with D unclear. The germline gives CDR1 LNHDA, CDR2 SQIVND (reference sequence). The V end lost 3 bases, the J end lost 5 bases, and 5 bases lay between the germline ends. This CDR3 has 12 residues.